This TCR beta chain came from a study of blood T cell repertoires in COVID-19. The wider study: There were acute and convalescent COVID-19 samples, and they came from the United States, Italy and Spain. The cDNA or gDNA used as material had been derived from T cells, B-cell-depleted T cells, or PBMCs.

Study processing details: Estimation of nucleated cell counts relied on the amplification of reference gene primers. Some clones are missing from TCRdb's copy, which holds only in-frame ones; the method was immunoSEQ multiplex PCR. V, J and clone size are those of that table, while D and trimming were read from the DNA. Of roughly 61,000 clones in the sample, more than 60% were seen once. Deletions cut 6 bases from V and 4 bases from J, with 12 bases between. This CDR3 comprises 13 residues. Germline CDR1 ENHRY, CDR2 SYGVKD. The receptor comes from a woman in her 70s with acute or convalescent COVID-19. The sequencing input was peripheral blood. The chain is built from TRBV10-3 and TRBJ1-2; D remains unclear. This CDR3 is CAISPRESYGYTF. The CDR3 DNA reads TGTGCCATCAGCCCTCGAGAGAGCTATGGCTACACCTTC.